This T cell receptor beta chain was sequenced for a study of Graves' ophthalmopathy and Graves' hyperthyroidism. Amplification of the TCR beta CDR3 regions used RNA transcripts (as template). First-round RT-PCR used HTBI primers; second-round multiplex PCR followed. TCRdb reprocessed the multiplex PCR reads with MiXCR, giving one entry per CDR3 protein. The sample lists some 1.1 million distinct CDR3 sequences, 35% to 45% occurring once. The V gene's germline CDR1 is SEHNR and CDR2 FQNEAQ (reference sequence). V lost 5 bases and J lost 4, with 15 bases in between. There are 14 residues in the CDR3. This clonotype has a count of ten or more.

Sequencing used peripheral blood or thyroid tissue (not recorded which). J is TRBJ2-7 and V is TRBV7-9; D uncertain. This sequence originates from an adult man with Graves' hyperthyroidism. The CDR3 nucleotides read TGTGCCAGCAGCGATTCGGGCAGCCAATACGAGCAGTACTTC. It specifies CASSDSGSQYEQYF.